The clone carrying this T cell receptor beta chain has a handful of counts. What it binds is not known. These data are taken from a study of response to subunit inactivated influenza vaccine. TCRdb redid the calling of the RT-PCR reads with MiXCR, one entry per CDR3 protein. The sample consists of roughly 520,000 distinct CDR3 sequences, 25% of them appearing once. General study points: That few new T cells are recruited by each seasonal influenza vaccination was the authors' suggestion.

CDR1 SGHVS and CDR2 FQNEAQ come from the germline V gene. The J segment lost 4 bases and the V segment lost 4 bases, leaving 4 bases of the junction unmatched. This CDR3 is 17 amino acids long. The starting material was CD4+ T cells sorted from PBMCs, obtained more than 4 days after vaccination. This sequence originates from a man aged 50-60 years who received an inactivated influenza vaccine. The V and J genes are TRBV7-8 and TRBJ2-2, with 15 bases identical to TRBD2. The CDR3 protein is CASSSGTSGRTTGELFF. The CDR3 DNA is TGTGCCAGCAGCTCAGGGACTAGCGGGAGGACCACCGGGGAGCTGTTTTTT.